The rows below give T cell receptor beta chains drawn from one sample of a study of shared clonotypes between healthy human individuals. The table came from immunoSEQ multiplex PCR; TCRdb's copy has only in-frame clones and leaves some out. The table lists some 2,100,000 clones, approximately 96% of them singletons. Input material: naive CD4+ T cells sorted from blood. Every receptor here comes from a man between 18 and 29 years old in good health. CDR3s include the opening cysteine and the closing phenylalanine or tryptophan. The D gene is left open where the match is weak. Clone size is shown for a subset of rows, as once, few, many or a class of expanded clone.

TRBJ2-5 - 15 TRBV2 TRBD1 TGTGCCAGCACTGGACAGGGGGCACCCTCCGAGACCCAGTACTTC CASTGQGAPSETQYF
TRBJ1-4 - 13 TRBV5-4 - TGTGCCAGCAGCTTGGCCAGTAGTGAAAAACTGTTTTTT CASSLASSEKLFF
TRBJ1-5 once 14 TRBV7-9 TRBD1 TGTGCCAGCAGCGGGGACAGTATTAATCAGCCCCAGCATTTT CASSGDSINQPQHF
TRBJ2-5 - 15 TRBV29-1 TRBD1 TGCAGCGTTGGAGCTAGACAGGGGTTAGGAGAGACCCAGTACTTC CSVGARQGLGETQYF
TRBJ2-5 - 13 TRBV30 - TGTGCCTGGACGGGGCCGGTGGGAGAGACCCAGTACTTC CAWTGPVGETQYF
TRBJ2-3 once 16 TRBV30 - TGTGCCTGGAGTGTAGGGCTAGAGAGGAACACAGATACGCAGTATTTT CAWSVGLERNTDTQYF
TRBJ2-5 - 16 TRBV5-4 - TGTGCCAGCACCTTTAATCAGGGGAAGGGGCGAGAGACCCAGTACTTC CASTFNQGKGRETQYF
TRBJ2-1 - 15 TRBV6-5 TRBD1 TGTGCCAGCAGCGCCGGACAGGGGGCGCGCAATGAGCAGTTCTTC CASSAGQGARNEQFF
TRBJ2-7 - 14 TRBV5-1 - TGCGCCAGCAGCATTAGCGGCGGACCTTACGAGCAGTACTTC CASSISGGPYEQYF
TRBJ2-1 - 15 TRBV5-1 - TGCGCCAGCAGCCTGACAGGACAATCCTACAATGAGCAGTTCTTC CASSLTGQSYNEQFF
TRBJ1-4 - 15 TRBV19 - TGTGCCAGTAGTATAGCGGGGGGCGGAAATGAAAAACTGTTTTTT CASSIAGGGNEKLFF
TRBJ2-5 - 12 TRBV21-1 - TGTGCCAGCAGCAGCACTGGAGAGACCCAGTACTTC CASSSTGETQYF
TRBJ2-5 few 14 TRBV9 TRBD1 TGTGCCAGCAGCCTCGGGACAGTCCAAGAGACCCAGTACTTC CASSLGTVQETQYF
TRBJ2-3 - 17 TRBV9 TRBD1 TGTGCCAGCAGCCCTGGACGGACAGGGGTCGGTACAGATACGCAGTATTTT CASSPGRTGVGTDTQYF
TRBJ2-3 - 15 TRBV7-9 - TGTGCCAGCAGCCCGGGTCAGTTTCTTGCAGATACGCAGTATTTT CASSPGQFLADTQYF
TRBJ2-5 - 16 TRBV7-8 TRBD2 TGTGCCAGCAGCTTAGCCCCCGGACTAGTTAGGGAGACCCAGTACTTC CASSLAPGLVRETQYF
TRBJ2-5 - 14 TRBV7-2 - TGTGCCAGCAGCTTAGGGGCGGGCGCGGAGACCCAGTACTTC CASSLGAGAETQYF
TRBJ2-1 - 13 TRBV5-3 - TGTGCCAGAAGCGACCCAACGAGGAATGAGCAGTTCTTC CARSDPTRNEQFF
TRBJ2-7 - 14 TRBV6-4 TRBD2 TGTGCCAGCAGTGGTCTAGCGGGGACCTACGAGCAGTACTTC CASSGLAGTYEQYF
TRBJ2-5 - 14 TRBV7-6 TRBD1 TGTGCCAGCATGCTGGGACAGGGGCAAGAGACCCAGTACTTC CASMLGQGQETQYF
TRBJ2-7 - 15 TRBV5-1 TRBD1 TGCGCCAGCAGCTCACCGGGACAGGGGACCTACGAGCAGTACTTC CASSSPGQGTYEQYF
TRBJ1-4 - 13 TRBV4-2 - TGTGCCAGCAGCCAAGATCTCAGTGAAAAACTGTTTTTT CASSQDLSEKLFF
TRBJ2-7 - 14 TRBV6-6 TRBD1 TGTGCCAGCAGTTACGGGGACAGGGGCTTGGGGCAGTACTTC CASSYGDRGLGQYF
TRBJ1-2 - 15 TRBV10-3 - TGTGCCATCAGTGAGATGCAGACGGGGAACTATGGCTACACCTTC CAISEMQTGNYGYTF
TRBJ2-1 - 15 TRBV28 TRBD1 TGTGCCAGCAGCCAGGGGGACAGGGAGATCAATGAGCAGTTCTTC CASSQGDREINEQFF
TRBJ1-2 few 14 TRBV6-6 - TGTGCCAGCACCCTGGGGGGGGCAGGATATGGCTACACCTTC CASTLGGAGYGYTF
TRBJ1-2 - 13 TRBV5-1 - TGCGCCAGCAGCTTGTCGACGGTTTATGGCTACACCTTC CASSLSTVYGYTF
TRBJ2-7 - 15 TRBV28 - TGTGCCAGCAGCCCATTGGGCCAGGGGATGGGCGAGCAGTACTTC CASSPLGQGMGEQYF
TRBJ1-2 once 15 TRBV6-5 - TGTGCCAGCAGGCCCCTAGCAGGGGTGGTCGGGTTCTACACCTTC CASRPLAGVVGFYTF
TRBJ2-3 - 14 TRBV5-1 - TGCGCCAGCTCTCGCACGGGGAGCACAGATACGCAGTATTTT CASSRTGSTDTQYF
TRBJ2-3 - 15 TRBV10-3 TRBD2 TGTGCCATCAGTGGTAGCGGGGGGGGCACAGATACGCAGTATTTT CAISGSGGGTDTQYF
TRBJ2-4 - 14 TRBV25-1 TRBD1 TGTGCCAGCTCTCAAGGGGGACAGGGGGACATTCAGTACTTC CASSQGGQGDIQYF
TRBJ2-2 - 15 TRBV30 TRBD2 TGTGCCTGGAGTCTCGGGAGGGCGAACACCGGGGAGCTGTTTTTT CAWSLGRANTGELFF
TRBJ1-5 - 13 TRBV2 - TGTGCCAGCAAGGGCCTTAGCAATCAGCCCCAGCATTTT CASKGLSNQPQHF
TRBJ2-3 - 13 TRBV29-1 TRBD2 TGCAGCGTCACGGGACTAGCGGCGGCTACGCAGTATTTT CSVTGLAAATQYF
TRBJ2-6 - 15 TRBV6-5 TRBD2 TGTGCCAGCACTCACGGGGGGGATGGGGCCAACGTCCTGACTTTC CASTHGGDGANVLTF
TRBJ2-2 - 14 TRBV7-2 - TGTGCCAGCAGCTTATTTGGGGGCACCGGGGAGCTGTTTTTT CASSLFGGTGELFF
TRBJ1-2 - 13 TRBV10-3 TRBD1 TGTGCCATCAGTGAGTCCAGGGGGTATGGCTACACCTTC CAISESRGYGYTF
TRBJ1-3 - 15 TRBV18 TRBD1 TGTGCCAGCGCGGGACAGACTCTCTCTGGAAACACCATATATTTT CASAGQTLSGNTIYF
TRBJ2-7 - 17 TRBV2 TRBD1 TGTGCCAGCAGTTTTACCCGGATCCGGGACAGATCCTACGAGCAGTACTTC CASSFTRIRDRSYEQYF
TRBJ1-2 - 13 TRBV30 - TGTGCCTGGAGTGTCTGGACGGACTATGGCTACACCTTC CAWSVWTDYGYTF
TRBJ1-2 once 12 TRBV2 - TGTGCCAGCCGCGACACAGGGCGCGGCTACACCTTC CASRDTGRGYTF
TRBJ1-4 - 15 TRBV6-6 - TGTGCCAGCAGTTTTACTTCGGGGCAAGATGAAAAACTGTTTTTT CASSFTSGQDEKLFF
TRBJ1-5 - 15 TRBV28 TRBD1 TGTGCCAGCAGCCACGGACAGGGGGGGCAACAGCCCCAGCATTTT CASSHGQGGQQPQHF
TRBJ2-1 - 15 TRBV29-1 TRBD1 TGCAGCGCCTCCGGGACAGGGAGCTCCTACAATGAGCAGTTCTTC CSASGTGSSYNEQFF
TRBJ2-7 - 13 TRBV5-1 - TGCGCCAGCAGCCCCCTGGGGGTGGCCGAGCAGTACTTC CASSPLGVAEQYF
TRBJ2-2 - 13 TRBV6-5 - TGTGCCAGCAGTCGAGGGACAACCGGGGAGCTGTTTTTT CASSRGTTGELFF
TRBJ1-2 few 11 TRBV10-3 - TGTGCCATCAGTGAGTCATATGGCTACACCTTC CAISESYGYTF
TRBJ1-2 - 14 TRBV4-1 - TGCGCCAGCAGCCCCTCCGGGACTCCTAATGGCTACACCTTC CASSPSGTPNGYTF